This TCR beta chain was recovered during a study of blood T cell repertoires in COVID-19 (dated by TCRdb to 2018 to 2021). As for the study more broadly: Samples covering the acute and convalescent phases of COVID-19 were provided by collaborators in the United States, Italy and Spain. Where HLA class I and class II types were available, the types were taken from metadata supplied by the sample provider, not from assay-based typing. Samples were obtained from the ongoing ImmuneRACE study (first 160 participants) and from 1,254 subjects provided by 6 global collaborators. The repertoires were released in a freely available public database meant as a resource for research on the immune response to SARS-CoV-2. Nearly every sample came with metadata listing a de-identified subject ID, COVID-19 status, age in years and sex. The prospective study material was composed of cDNA or gDNA derived from T cells, B-cell-depleted T cells, or PBMCs. The dataset comprised deeply sampled blood TCRbeta repertoires from subjects exposed to, actively infected with, or recovered from COVID-19.

Concerning this clone itself: Its antigen is currently not known. The sample holds no much larger clone one base away, and base qualities are not on file.

The study at large found these results: How much clinical and demographic metadata was included differed by source and by participant, and the metadata was provided uncurated.

The immunoSEQ Assay, a bias-controlled multiplex PCR, was used to amplify TCRbeta CDR3 regions from genomic DNA. Per the source publication's procedure: The number of nucleated cells in each sample was estimated from the amplification of reference gene primers within the assay. Sequence reads were collapsed and filtered to measure the absolute abundance of every unique TCRbeta CDR3 rearrangement. Productive Simpson clonality was computed per sample as the square root of Simpson's diversity index over productive rearrangements. TCRdb retrieved this table from immuneACCESS and kept in-frame rearrangements only. Not all clones are present; in checked studies, unresolved V genes account for under half, and no reason is known for the remainder. The DNA was the basis for D and trimming; V, J and clone size are from that table. Within this sample are about 110,000 clones, with roughly 83% of them counted one time only. Approximately 4% of the sample is held by the ten biggest clonotypes.

Including cysteine and valine, the CDR3 has 17 amino acids. This entry keeps only the CDR3 DNA: 51 bases, framed from base 1. CDR1 and CDR2, looked up from the germline V gene, are MNHEY and SVGEGT. Relative to germline, V is 6 bases shorter and J is 0 bases shorter, with 21 bases between their ends. The collaborating institutions used their own protocols to collect whole blood in K2EDTA tubes. For TCRbeta analysis, collaborators shipped samples in one of three forms: frozen whole blood, isolated PBMCs, or DNA extracted from either of those sample types. The sequencing sample was made of peripheral blood. This chain joins TRBV6-2 or TRBV6-3 to TRBJ2-7, with TRBD1 tentatively as D gene (6 bases match). The sequence derives from a human donor in a cohort sampled during active COVID-19. The nucleotides are TGTGCCAGCAGCCACTTGATGGGGGCCGGGCCCTCCTACGAGCAGTACGTC. It encodes CASSHLMGAGPSYEQYV.